What follows are 32 T cell receptor beta chains derived from one specimen sequenced in a study of cytomegalovirus exposure and HLA in healthy donors. Primers for the PCR totalled 60 Vbeta and 13 Jbeta. Repertoires were generated with immunoSEQ multiplex PCR, while TCRdb's copy carries only in-frame clones and drops some. The data contain 120,000 or so clones, 81% of them seen just once; the ten biggest clones take up approximately 4%. Sequencing was done on a sample of PBMCs. All receptors derive from a man between 18 and 35 years old in good health and CMV-seropositive.

The rearrangement joins TRBV5-1 to TRBJ2-7; the match to TRBD1 covers 8 bases. This CDR3 comprises 17 residues. Germline V gene sequence: CDR1 SGHRS, CDR2 YFSETQ. Unmatched junction bases numbered 15, after V lost 4 bases and J lost 3 bases. Written as DNA, the CDR3 is TGCGCCAGCAGCCCGGGGGTCGGGACAGGCGACCTCTACGAGCAGTACTTC. This encodes CASSPGVGTGDLYEQYF.

This clone was detected only a few times. The J gene is TRBJ2-7, the V gene TRBV7-2, with a possible D match to TRBD1 (8 bases). Looked up from germline, CDR1 is SGHTA and CDR2 is FQGNSA. V was cut by 5 bases and J by 4 bases, with 18 bases left in between. CDR3 length: 15 residues. CDR3 bases: TGTGCCAGCAGCATCGAAACAGGGGGAGGGTACGAGCAGTACTTC. This codes for CASSIETGGGYEQYF.

Concerning this clone: Within the sample, other DNA sequences also encode this same CDR3. The gene calls are TRBV19 and TRBJ1-1, with D unresolved. This CDR3 has 14 amino acids. Germline lookup yields CDR1 LNHDA and CDR2 SQIVND (reference sequence). Trimming took 3 bases from V and 2 from J, leaving 10 bases between them. The CDR3 coding sequence is TGTGCCAGTAGTATCGGCGGTACAAACACTGAAGCTTTCTTT. Encoded protein: CASSIGGTNTEAFF.

The chain is built from TRBV7-6 and TRBJ1-1, with 7 bases fitting TRBD1. This CDR3 comprises 17 residues. J was trimmed by 3 bases and V by 1 base; bases with no gene match: 11. Germline CDR1 is SGHVS and CDR2 is FNYEAQ. The CDR3 nucleotides read TGTGCCAGCAGCTTAGGGGGACAGTGGGGGGCGGACACTGAAGCTTTCTTT. Encoded protein: CASSLGGQWGADTEAFF.

This rearrangement joins TRBV6-5 to TRBJ2-7, with a weak D call TRBD1 (5 bases). Trimming cost V 5 bases and J 6 bases, with 14 bases left between them. The germline gives CDR1 MNHEY, CDR2 SVGAGI. The CDR3 is made up of 13 amino acids. DNA for the CDR3: TGTGCCAGCAGTGAAACCTACCAGGGCGAGCAGTACTTC. It encodes CASSETYQGEQYF.

This clone was observed a handful of times. The chain employs TRBV2 and TRBJ1-5; D gene ambiguous. The CDR3 has 16 amino acids. Germline V lookup: CDR1 SNHLY, CDR2 FYNNEI. V lost 6 bases to trimming and J lost 0 bases, with 15 bases between them. The CDR3 DNA sequence: TGTGCCAGCAGCCGCCTGGGAGGGAATAGCAATCAGCCCCAGCATTTT. Translating gives CASSRLGGNSNQPQHF.

This chain joins TRBV6-1 and TRBJ2-5, with TRBD1 matching 7 bases. This CDR3 is 14 amino acids long. V trimming: 9 bases; J trimming: 5 bases; junction bases outside the gene matches: 12. CDR1 and CDR2 from the germline V gene are MNHNS and SASEGT. CDR3 protein: CASGTVPGGETQYF. The CDR3 DNA is TGTGCCAGTGGGACAGTTCCGGGCGGGGAGACCCAGTACTTC.

The chain has TRBV6-1 and TRBJ2-7; weak D call: TRBD1 (7 bases). The CDR3 totals 15 residues. Germline V gene data show CDR1 as MNHNS and CDR2 as SASEGT. V lost 2 bases and J 4 bases, leaving 15 bases between the germline ends. The CDR3 DNA sequence: TGTGCCAGCAGTGAACTCTGGGCAGGGGGGTACGAGCAGTACTTC. Its translation: CASSELWAGGYEQYF.

V usage is TRBV4-1 and J usage is TRBJ1-3; D uncertain. The CDR3 runs to 15 residues. The germline V and J ends were trimmed by 1 base and 7 bases, with 14 bases remaining between them. Germline V lookup: CDR1 MGHRA, CDR2 YSYEKL. The CDR3 here is CASSQVGEGSNTIYF. The CDR3 DNA is TGCGCCAGCAGCCAAGTTGGCGAGGGTTCGAACACCATATATTTT.

The chain joins TRBV21-1 to TRBJ2-2; no DNA check was done on the table's D call, TRBD1. TRBV21-1 represents a pseudogene. The CDR3 has 19 amino acids. This CDR3 is CASSIRPPPGTGTTGELFF. In DNA form, the CDR3 reads TGTGCCAGCAGCATTAGGCCCCCCCCCGGGACAGGGACTACCGGGGAGCTGTTTTTT.

The V gene is TRBV29-1, the J gene TRBJ1-2; D is unclear. Trimming removed 8 bases from V and 4 bases from J, with 11 bases in between. Germline assignment: CDR1 SQVTM and CDR2 ANQGSEA. The CDR3 consists of 11 residues. This CDR3 is CSSSRVYGYTF. The CDR3 DNA sequence: TGCAGCTCCTCGCGGGTCTATGGCTACACCTTC.

The V gene is TRBV27, the J gene TRBJ1-4; 7 bases fit TRBD1. There are 13 residues in the CDR3. Germline CDR1 MNHEY, CDR2 SMNVEV (reference sequence). J lost 4 bases, V lost 8 bases, and 4 bases had no gene match. CDR3 loop: CASGQVGNEKLFF. CDR3 coding DNA: TGTGCCAGCGGACAGGTGGGTAATGAAAAACTGTTTTTT. The full variable domain, its missing parts supplied by reference TRBV27 and TRBJ1-4, is EAQVTQNPRYLITVTGKKLTVTCSQNMNHEYMSWYRQDPGLGLRQIYYSMNVEVTDKGDVPEGYKVSRKEKRNFPLILESPSPNQTSLYFCASGQVGNEKLFFGSGTQLSVL.

This chain uses TRBV5-4 with TRBJ2-7; the match to TRBD2 covers 9 bases. This CDR3 comprises 15 residues. Germline CDR1 SGHNT, CDR2 YYREEE (reference sequence). Germline trimming cut 0 bases from V and 2 bases from J; bases unmatched to any gene: 3. CDR3 bases: TGTGCCAGCAGCTTGGGGGCGGGAGGGGCCTACGAGCAGTACTTC. Translated, it gives CASSLGAGGAYEQYF.

A few counts support this clone. The chain uses TRBV19 and TRBJ2-6; D not certain. The CDR3 extends over 17 amino acids. Germline V lookup: CDR1 LNHDA, CDR2 SQIVND (reference sequence). The V end lost 0 bases, the J end lost 0 bases, and 9 bases lay between the germline ends. The CDR3 coding sequence is TGTGCCAGTAGTATAGAGAATCGGGTCTCTGGGGCCAACGTCCTGACTTTC. Amino acid sequence: CASSIENRVSGANVLTF.

The sample holds a few counts of this clone. This chain uses TRBV15 with TRBJ2-1; TRBD1 matches 8 bases. Germline V gene sequence: CDR1 LNHNV, CDR2 YYDKDF (reference sequence). V was clipped by 0 bases and J by 0 bases; unmatched bases: 19. The CDR3 sequence is 22 residues long. CDR3 sequence reads: CATSRDSLTGERVGISYNEQFF. The CDR3 coding sequence is TGTGCCACCAGCAGAGATTCCCTGACAGGGGAAAGGGTCGGGATCTCCTACAATGAGCAGTTCTTC.

The V gene is TRBV28, the J gene TRBJ1-1, with D possibly matching TRBD1 (5 bases). The CDR3 is 18 residues long. Germline CDR1 MDHEN, CDR2 SYDVKM. V lost 7 bases to trimming and J lost 0 bases, with 24 bases between them. The DNA for the CDR3 is TGTGCCAGCAACCCATGGGGGGGGATGGGAATTATGAACACTGAAGCTTTCTTT. As protein: CASNPWGGMGIMNTEAFF.

The chain uses TRBV12-5 and TRBJ2-7, with a possible D match to TRBD1 (6 bases). The CDR3 sequence is 12 residues long. CDR1 and CDR2 (germline): LGHNT, FRNRAP. Trimming removed 1 base at V and 5 bases at J, with 6 bases between. For the CDR3, the DNA is TGTGCTAGTGGTTTGGACAGGGACGAGCAGTACTTC. This encodes CASGLDRDEQYF.

This chain joins TRBV19 and TRBJ2-4; possibly TRBD2 for D (5 bases). Between the trimmed V and J ends, which lost 7 bases and 0 bases, there was a span of 16 bases. The CDR3 is made up of 16 amino acids. Germline V lookup: CDR1 LNHDA, CDR2 SQIVND (reference sequence). The DNA of the CDR3 is TGTGCCAGTACCTGGACGGACTGGCTAGCCAAAAACATTCAGTACTTC. As protein: CASTWTDWLAKNIQYF. The variable domain in full, with the rest retrieved from reference TRBV19 and TRBJ2-4, is DGGITQSPKYLFRKEGQNVTLSCEQNLNHDAMYWYRQDPGQGLRLIYYSQIVNDFQKGDIAEGYSVSREKKESFPLTVTSAQKNPTAFYLCASTWTDWLAKNIQYFGAGTRLSVL.

The CDR3 nucleotides read TGTGCCAGCAGCTGGGGACTAGCGGGGGTGGGGGAGCAGTACTTC. Its protein is CASSWGLAGVGEQYF. This rearrangement joins TRBV7-2 to TRBJ2-7; TRBD2 matches at 14 bases. The CDR3 length is 15 residues. V lost 4 bases, J lost 7 bases, and 6 bases stayed unmatched. CDR1 is SGHTA, CDR2 FQGNSA, per germline.

V gene TRBV4-3 combines with J gene TRBJ2-1; tentatively, D is TRBD2 (5 bases). The CDR3 covers 13 residues. The V end lost 3 bases, the J end lost 13 bases, and 16 bases lay between the germline ends. Germline CDR1 LGHNA, CDR2 YSLEER. The CDR3 DNA sequence: TGCGCCAGCAGCCACGCCGGAACTAGATTTCAGTTCTTC. Translated: CASSHAGTRFQFF.

This clone turned up a few times. The CDR3 DNA reads TGTGCCAGCAGTCAGTCAGGTCTAGCGGGCAAATTCAATGAGCAGTTCTTC. Translating gives CASSQSGLAGKFNEQFF. The chain couples TRBV14 to TRBJ2-1; 8 bases agree with TRBD2. The CDR3 is 17 residues long. Germline-derived CDR1 and CDR2 are SGHDN and FVKESK. V shed 6 bases and J 6 bases; nucleotides not matched to a gene: 16.

This chain joins TRBV9 and TRBJ2-7, with 7 bases lining up with TRBD1. The CDR3 has 15 amino acids. Trimming cost V 3 bases and J 6 bases; bases outside gene matches: 12. Per germline, CDR1 SGDLS and CDR2 YYNGEE. As DNA, the CDR3 is TGTGCCAGCAGCGCATCCGGGACAGACCCCTTCGAGCAGTACTTC. Protein: CASSASGTDPFEQYF.

The genes are TRBV29-1 and TRBJ2-7; the D gene is possibly TRBD2 (6 bases). The germline V and J ends were trimmed by 7 bases and 4 bases, with 14 bases remaining between them. The CDR3 consists of 12 residues. Germline assignment: CDR1 SQVTM and CDR2 ANQGSEA. CDR3 sequence (DNA): TGCAGCGCTCGGGACTCGGATTACGAGCAGTACTTC. It codes for CSARDSDYEQYF.

The sample holds a few counts of this clone. V is TRBV10-3 and J is TRBJ2-2, with 9 bases that match TRBD2. The CDR3 sequence is 15 residues long. J lost 4 bases, V lost 3 bases, and 3 bases had no gene match. The germline gives CDR1 ENHRY, CDR2 SYGVKD. The CDR3 loop is CAISDVGLATGELFF. In DNA form, the CDR3 reads TGTGCCATCAGTGACGTGGGACTAGCCACCGGGGAGCTGTTTTTT.

The sample holds a few counts of this clone. This chain links TRBV2 with TRBJ2-5, with a weak D call TRBD2 (5 bases). This CDR3 spans 14 amino acids. V lost 6 bases to trimming and J lost 2 bases, with 13 bases between them. CDR1 and CDR2 from the germline V gene are SNHLY and FYNNEI. The CDR3 here is CASRESSVQETQYF. The CDR3 DNA is TGTGCCAGCAGGGAGAGTAGCGTTCAAGAGACCCAGTACTTC.

The chain couples TRBV2 to TRBJ2-1; D unresolved. CDR1 SNHLY and CDR2 FYNNEI come from the germline V gene. V lost 6 bases and J lost 6, with 12 bases in between. The CDR3 runs to 13 residues. CDR3 amino acids: CASSFDTFNEQFF. The DNA of the CDR3 is TGTGCCAGCAGCTTCGACACGTTCAATGAGCAGTTCTTC.

The chain couples TRBV7-8 to TRBJ2-7; 8 nucleotides line up with TRBD1. This CDR3 has 19 residues. Trimming cost V 3 bases and J 0 bases; bases outside gene matches: 16. Germline loops: CDR1 SGHVS, CDR2 FQNEAQ. CDR3 loop: CASSLPSTGAGRSSYEQYF. The CDR3 coding sequence is TGTGCCAGCAGCTTGCCCTCGACAGGGGCGGGGAGGAGCTCCTACGAGCAGTACTTC.

This clone has only one observation. The chain carries TRBV11-2 and TRBJ1-4; D possibly corresponds to TRBD1 (5 bases). Trimming cost V 5 bases and J 0 bases, with 13 bases left between them. Germline loops: CDR1 SGHAT, CDR2 FQNNGV. This CDR3 has 16 amino acids. CDR3 amino acids: CASSPRQSSTNEKLFF. In DNA, the CDR3 is TGTGCCAGCAGCCCCAGACAGAGCTCAACTAATGAAAAACTGTTTTTT.

The chain uses TRBV2 and TRBJ1-2, with D tentatively TRBD1 (5 bases). The CDR3 is 12 amino acids. V was pared by 7 bases and J by 4 bases, with 10 bases between. Germline-derived CDR1 and CDR2 are SNHLY and FYNNEI. The CDR3 reads CASKGVGYGYTF. The CDR3 nucleotides read TGTGCCAGCAAAGGGGTCGGCTATGGCTACACCTTC.

A single count supports this clone. V is TRBV7-9 and J is TRBJ2-5; a possible D gene is TRBD2 (5 bases). V dropped 5 bases and J dropped 9 bases, with 13 bases sitting between them. Germline V CDR1 and CDR2: SEHNR, FQNEAQ (reference sequence). This CDR3 is built from 12 residues. The CDR3 DNA is TGTGCCAGCAGCATGGGAGTATGGGCCCAGTACTTC. Its translation: CASSMGVWAQYF.

The chain joins TRBV4-3 to TRBJ2-7; D uncertain. Trimming removed 5 bases from V and 0 bases from J, with 11 bases in between. The CDR3 sequence is 14 residues long. Germline V gene sequence: CDR1 LGHNA, CDR2 YSLEER. The CDR3 DNA reads as TGCGCCAGCAGCTTCCAGACAAGCTCCTACGAGCAGTACTTC. Encoded protein: CASSFQTSSYEQYF.

About this clone itself: Distinct nucleotide sequences in the sample also encode this CDR3. This chain links TRBV30 with TRBJ1-1; D gene uncertain. Between the trimmed V and J ends, which lost 2 bases and 4 bases, there was a span of 11 bases. This CDR3 spans 13 amino acids. The germline V gene encodes CDR1 GTSNPN and CDR2 SVGIG (reference sequence). CDR3 in amino acids: CAWSITAGTEAFF. CDR3 DNA: TGTGCCTGGAGTATCACGGCGGGCACTGAAGCTTTCTTT.